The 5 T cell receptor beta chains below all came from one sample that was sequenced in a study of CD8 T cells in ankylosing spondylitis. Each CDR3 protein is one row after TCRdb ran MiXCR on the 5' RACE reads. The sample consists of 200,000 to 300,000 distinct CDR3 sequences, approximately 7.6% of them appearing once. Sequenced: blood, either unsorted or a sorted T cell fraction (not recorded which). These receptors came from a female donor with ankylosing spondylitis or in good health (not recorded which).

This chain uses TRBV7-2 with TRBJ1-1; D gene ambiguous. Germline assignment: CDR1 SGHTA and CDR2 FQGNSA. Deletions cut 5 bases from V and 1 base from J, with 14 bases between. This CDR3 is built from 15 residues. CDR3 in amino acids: CASSIYVVGNTEAFF. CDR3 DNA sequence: TGTGCCAGCAGCATATACGTGGTAGGGAACACTGAAGCTTTCTTT.

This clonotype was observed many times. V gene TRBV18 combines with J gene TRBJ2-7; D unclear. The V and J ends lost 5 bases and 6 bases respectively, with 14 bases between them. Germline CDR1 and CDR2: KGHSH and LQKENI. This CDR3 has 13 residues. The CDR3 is CASSSESVREQYF. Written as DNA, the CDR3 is TGTGCCAGCTCATCAGAATCGGTGCGCGAGCAGTACTTC.

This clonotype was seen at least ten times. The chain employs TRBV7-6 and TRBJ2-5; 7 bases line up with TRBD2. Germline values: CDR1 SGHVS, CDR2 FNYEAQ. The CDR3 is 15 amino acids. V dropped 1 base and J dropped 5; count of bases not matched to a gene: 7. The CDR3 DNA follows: TGTGCCAGCAGCTTAGGAACTAGCGATAGGGAGACCCAGTACTTC. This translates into CASSLGTSDRETQYF. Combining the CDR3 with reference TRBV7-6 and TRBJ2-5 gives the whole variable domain GAGVSQSPRYKVTKRGQDVALRCDPISGHVSLYWYRQALGQGPEFLTYFNYEAQQDKSGLPNDRFSAERPEGSISTLTIQRTEQRDSAMYRCASSLGTSDRETQYFGPGTRLLVL.

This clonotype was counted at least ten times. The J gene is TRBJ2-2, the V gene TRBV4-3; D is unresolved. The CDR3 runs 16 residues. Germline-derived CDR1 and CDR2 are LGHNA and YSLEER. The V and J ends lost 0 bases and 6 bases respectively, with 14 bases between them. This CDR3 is CASSQEIGPWAGELFF. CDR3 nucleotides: TGCGCCAGCAGCCAAGAAATTGGTCCCTGGGCCGGGGAGCTGTTTTTT.

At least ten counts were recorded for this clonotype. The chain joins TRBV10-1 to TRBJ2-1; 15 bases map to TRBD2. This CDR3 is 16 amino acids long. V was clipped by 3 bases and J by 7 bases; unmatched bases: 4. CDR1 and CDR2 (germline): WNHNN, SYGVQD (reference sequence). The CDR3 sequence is CASSDSGLAGGNEQFF. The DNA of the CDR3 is TGCGCCAGCAGTGACAGCGGACTAGCGGGAGGGAATGAGCAGTTCTTC.